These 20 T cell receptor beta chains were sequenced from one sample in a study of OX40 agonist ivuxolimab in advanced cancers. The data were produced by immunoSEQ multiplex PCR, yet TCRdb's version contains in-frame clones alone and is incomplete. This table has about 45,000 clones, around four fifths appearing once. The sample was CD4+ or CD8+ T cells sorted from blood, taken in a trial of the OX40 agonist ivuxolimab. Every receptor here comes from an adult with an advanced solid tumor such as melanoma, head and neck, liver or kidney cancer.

The CDR3 loop reads CASSSSGGSKDGYTF. The CDR3 DNA reads TGTGCCAGCAGCTCCTCTGGGGGTTCTAAGGATGGCTACACCTTC. This chain links TRBV7-9 with TRBJ1-2; D perhaps matches TRBD1 (5 bases). The CDR3 contains 15 residues. In germline, CDR1 is SEHNR, CDR2 FQNEAQ (reference sequence). Trimming took 4 bases from V and 6 from J, leaving 18 bases between them.

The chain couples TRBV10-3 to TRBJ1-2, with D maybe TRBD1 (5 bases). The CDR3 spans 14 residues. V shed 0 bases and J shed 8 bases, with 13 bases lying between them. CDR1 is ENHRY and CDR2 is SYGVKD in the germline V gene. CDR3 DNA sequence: TGTGCCATCAGTGAGTCCCTTGGGGGAGAAGGCTACACCTTC. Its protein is CAISESLGGEGYTF.

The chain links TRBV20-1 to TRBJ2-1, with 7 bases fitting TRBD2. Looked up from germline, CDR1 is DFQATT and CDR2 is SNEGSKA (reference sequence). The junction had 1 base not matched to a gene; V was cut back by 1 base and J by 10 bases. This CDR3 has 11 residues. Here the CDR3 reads CSARAAGEQFF. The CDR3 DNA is TGCAGTGCTAGAGCAGCGGGGGAGCAGTTCTTC.

This CDR3 reads CASSGNEQFF. The CDR3 DNA sequence: TGCGCCAGCAGCGGGAATGAGCAGTTCTTC. The rearrangement uses TRBV10-2 and TRBJ2-1, with D hard to call. Trimming pared 6 bases from V and 7 bases from J, leaving 4 bases between. This CDR3 comprises 10 residues. The V gene's germline CDR1 is WSHSY and CDR2 SAAADI.

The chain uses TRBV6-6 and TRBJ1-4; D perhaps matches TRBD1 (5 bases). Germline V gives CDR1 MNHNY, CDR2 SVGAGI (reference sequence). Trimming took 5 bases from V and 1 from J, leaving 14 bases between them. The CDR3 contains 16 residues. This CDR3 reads CASSLYRSQTNEKLFF. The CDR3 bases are TGTGCCAGCAGTCTATACAGGAGTCAAACTAATGAAAAACTGTTTTTT.

The CDR3 nucleotides read TGTGCCAGCAGCAGGTGGCTGCCTGACAGGGATCCTGGAAACACCATATATTTT. Its translation: CASSRWLPDRDPGNTIYF. The V and J genes are TRBV21-1 and TRBJ1-3; TRBD1 is taken as the D call from the table, unchecked against the DNA. TRBV21-1 is a pseudogene segment. The CDR3 loop spans 18 amino acids.

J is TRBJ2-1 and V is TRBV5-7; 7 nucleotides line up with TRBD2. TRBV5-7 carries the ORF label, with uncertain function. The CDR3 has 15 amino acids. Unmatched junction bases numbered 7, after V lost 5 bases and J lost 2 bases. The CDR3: CASSDLADPYNEQFF. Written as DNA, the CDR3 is TGTGCCAGCAGTGACCTAGCGGACCCCTACAATGAGCAGTTCTTC.

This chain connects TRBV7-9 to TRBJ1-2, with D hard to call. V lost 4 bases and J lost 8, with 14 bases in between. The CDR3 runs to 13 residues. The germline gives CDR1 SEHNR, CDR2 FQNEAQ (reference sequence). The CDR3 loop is CASSSQDGRGYTF. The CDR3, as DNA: TGTGCCAGCAGCTCCCAGGACGGGAGAGGCTACACCTTC.

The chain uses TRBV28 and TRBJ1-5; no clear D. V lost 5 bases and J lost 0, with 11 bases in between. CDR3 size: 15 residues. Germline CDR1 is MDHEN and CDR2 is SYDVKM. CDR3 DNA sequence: TGTGCCAGCAGTAATTCTCCTAATAGCAATCAGCCCCAGCATTTT. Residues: CASSNSPNSNQPQHF.

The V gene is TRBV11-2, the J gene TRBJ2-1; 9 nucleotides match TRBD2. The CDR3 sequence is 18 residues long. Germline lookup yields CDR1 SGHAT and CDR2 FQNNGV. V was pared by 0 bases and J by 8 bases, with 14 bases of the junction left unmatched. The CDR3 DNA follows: TGTGCCAGCAGCTTAGACGTTAGCGGGAGTAATAATATCGATGAGCAGTTCTTC. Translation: CASSLDVSGSNNIDEQFF.

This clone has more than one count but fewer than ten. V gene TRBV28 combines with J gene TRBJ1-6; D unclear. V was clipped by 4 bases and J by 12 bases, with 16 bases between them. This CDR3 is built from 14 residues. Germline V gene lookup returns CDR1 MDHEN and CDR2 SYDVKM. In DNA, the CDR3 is TGTGCCAGCAGTTCCATGGACCGCGTCCTACCCCTCCACTTT. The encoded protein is CASSSMDRVLPLHF.

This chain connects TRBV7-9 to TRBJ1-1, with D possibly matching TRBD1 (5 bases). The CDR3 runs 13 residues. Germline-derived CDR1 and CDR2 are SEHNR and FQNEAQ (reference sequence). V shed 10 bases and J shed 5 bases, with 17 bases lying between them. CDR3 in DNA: TGTGCCACCGCGCTCGGGGGGAGTACTGAAGCTTTCTTT. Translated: CATALGGSTEAFF.

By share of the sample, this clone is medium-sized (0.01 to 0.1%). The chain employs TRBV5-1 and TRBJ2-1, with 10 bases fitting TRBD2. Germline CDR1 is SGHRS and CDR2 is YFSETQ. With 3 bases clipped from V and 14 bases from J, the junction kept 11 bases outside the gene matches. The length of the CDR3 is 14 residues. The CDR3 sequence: CASSSRGSGGLEFF. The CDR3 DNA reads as TGCGCCAGCAGCTCCCGAGGTAGCGGGGGGTTGGAGTTCTTC. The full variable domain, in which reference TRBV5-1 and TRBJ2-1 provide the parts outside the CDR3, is KAGVTQTPRYLIKTRGQQVTLSCSPISGHRSVSWYQQTPGQGLQFLFEYFSETQRNKGNFPGRFSGRQFSNSRSEMNVSTLELGDSALYLCASSSRGSGGLEFFGPGTRLTVL.

CDR3 sequence reads: CASTLNLETQYF. For the CDR3, the DNA is TGTGCCAGCACCCTCAACTTAGAGACCCAGTACTTC. The V gene is TRBV28, the J gene TRBJ2-5; no reliable D call. Trimming removed 7 bases at V and 4 bases at J, with 10 bases between. The CDR3 extends over 12 amino acids. Looked up from germline, CDR1 is MDHEN and CDR2 is SYDVKM.

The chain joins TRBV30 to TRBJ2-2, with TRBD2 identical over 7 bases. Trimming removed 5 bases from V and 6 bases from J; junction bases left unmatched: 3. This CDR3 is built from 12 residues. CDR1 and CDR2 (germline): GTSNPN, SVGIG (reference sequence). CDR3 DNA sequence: TGTGCCTGGGGACTAGGGGCCGGGGAGCTGTTTTTT. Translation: CAWGLGAGELFF.

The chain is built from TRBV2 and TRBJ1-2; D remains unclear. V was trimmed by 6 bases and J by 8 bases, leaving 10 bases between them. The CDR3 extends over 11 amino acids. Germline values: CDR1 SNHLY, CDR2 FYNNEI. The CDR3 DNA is TGTGCCAGCAGCCCCAGTGACGGCTACACCTTC. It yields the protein CASSPSDGYTF.

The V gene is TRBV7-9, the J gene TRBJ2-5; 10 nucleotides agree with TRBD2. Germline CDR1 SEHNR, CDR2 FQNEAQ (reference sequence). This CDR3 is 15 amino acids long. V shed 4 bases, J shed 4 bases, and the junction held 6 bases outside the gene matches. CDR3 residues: CASSSSGGARETQYF. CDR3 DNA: TGTGCCAGCAGCTCAAGCGGGGGGGCACGAGAGACCCAGTACTTC.

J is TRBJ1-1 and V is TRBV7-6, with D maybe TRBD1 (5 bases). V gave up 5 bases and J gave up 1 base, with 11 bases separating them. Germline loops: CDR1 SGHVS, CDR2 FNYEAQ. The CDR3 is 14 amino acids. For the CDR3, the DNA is TGTGCCAGCAGCCGTGGGGGACCGAACACTGAAGCTTTCTTT. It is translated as CASSRGGPNTEAFF.

This chain's CDR3 is CASVGLAGYNEQFF. The CDR3 nucleotides are TGTGCCAGCGTGGGGCTAGCGGGTTACAATGAGCAGTTCTTC. The J gene is TRBJ2-1, the V gene TRBV2; 8 positions agree with TRBD2. CDR3 size: 14 residues. J lost 4 bases, V lost 8 bases, and 7 bases had no gene match. Per the germline V gene, CDR1 is SNHLY and CDR2 is FYNNEI.

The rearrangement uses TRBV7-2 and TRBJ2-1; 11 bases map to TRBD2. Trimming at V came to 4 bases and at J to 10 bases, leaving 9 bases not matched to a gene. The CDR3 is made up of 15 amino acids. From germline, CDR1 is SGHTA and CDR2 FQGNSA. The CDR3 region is CASSSTSGSPWEQFF. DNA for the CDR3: TGTGCCAGCAGCTCCACTAGCGGGAGCCCCTGGGAGCAGTTCTTC.